Shown below are 16 T cell receptor beta chains from a single sample sequenced in a study of high-grade serous ovarian cancer treatment subgroups. Sequenced by immunoSEQ multiplex PCR; TCRdb stores in-frame clones only, minus some. The table lists about 16,000 clones, roughly two thirds of them singletons, with 4.5% to 5% in the top ten. Tumor tissue was taken before any definitive surgery or chemotherapy was given. The sample was tumor tissue. The receptors shown here come from a human donor with high-grade serous ovarian cancer.

This chain joins TRBV19 and TRBJ2-7; tentatively, D is TRBD1 or TRBD2 (5 bases each). Between the trimmed V and J ends, which lost 3 bases and 10 bases, there was a span of 13 bases. From germline, CDR1 is LNHDA and CDR2 SQIVND (reference sequence). The CDR3 loop spans 12 amino acids. The CDR3 sequence is CASSMGRDQQYF. CDR3 nucleotides: TGTGCCAGTAGTATGGGCCGGGACCAACAGTACTTC.

The V gene is TRBV6-1, the J gene TRBJ1-2, with TRBD1 matching 10 bases. V dropped 4 bases and J dropped 4; count of bases not matched to a gene: 9. The germline CDR1 and CDR2 sequences are MNHNS and SASEGT. The CDR3 runs to 16 residues. CDR3 in DNA: TGTGCCAGCAGTGTGAGTCGACAGGGGGCTAGCTATGGCTACACCTTC. Translating gives CASSVSRQGASYGYTF.

The gene calls are TRBV9 and TRBJ1-2, with D maybe TRBD1 (5 bases). The CDR3 totals 15 residues. Trimming shortened V by 3 bases and J by 1 base, and 13 bases separated the two germline ends. In germline, CDR1 is SGDLS, CDR2 YYNGEE. The CDR3 DNA sequence: TGTGCCAGCAGCGCCCGGGGGGGAGTTAACTATGGCTACACCTTC. Translating it yields CASSARGGVNYGYTF.

This rearrangement joins TRBV5-1 to TRBJ1-3; D unclear. Germline CDR1 is SGHRS and CDR2 is YFSETQ. The CDR3 has 15 amino acids. Trimming removed 2 bases from V and 0 bases from J, with 9 bases in between. In nucleotides, the CDR3 is TGCGCCAGCAGCTTTGGAGGTGTCTCTGGAAACACCATATATTTT. Residues: CASSFGGVSGNTIYF.

The genes are TRBV6-4 and TRBJ2-3; unclear D gene. The germline gives CDR1 MRHNA, CDR2 SNTAGT. Trimming pared 3 bases from V and 2 bases from J, leaving 6 bases between. This CDR3 is 13 amino acids long. CDR3 amino acids: CASSEAVTDTQYF. The CDR3 DNA reads as TGTGCCAGCAGTGAGGCCGTCACAGATACGCAGTATTTT.

The V and J genes are TRBV4-3 and TRBJ2-3; 11 nucleotides match TRBD2. The CDR3 runs to 17 residues. CDR1 is LGHNA, CDR2 YSLEER, per germline. Trimming at V came to 3 bases and at J to 4 bases, leaving 9 bases not matched to a gene. CDR3 DNA sequence: TGCGCCAGCAGCCACCCCCCGGGTAGCGGGGGGGCAGATACGCAGTATTTT. It yields the protein CASSHPPGSGGADTQYF.

This clone came up once. The gene calls are TRBV7-9 and TRBJ1-6; D remains ambiguous. This CDR3 has 13 residues. The germline V gene has CDR1 SEHNR and CDR2 FQNEAQ (reference sequence). Deletions cut 4 bases from V and 8 bases from J, with 9 bases between. The CDR3 sequence is CASSSRSDSPLHF. The DNA of the CDR3 is TGTGCCAGCAGCTCGAGAAGCGATTCACCCCTCCACTTT.

This chain joins TRBV9 and TRBJ1-2, with D maybe TRBD1 (6 bases). Trimming cost V 4 bases and J 6 bases, with 25 bases left between them. Looked up from germline, CDR1 is SGDLS and CDR2 is YYNGEE. The CDR3 has 17 residues. For the CDR3, the DNA is TGTGCCAGCAGCACAAACCTACGACAGGCTCTGGGTGATGGCTACACCTTC. This codes for CASSTNLRQALGDGYTF.

The V call is TRBV19, the J call TRBJ2-1; tentative D call: TRBD2 (6 bases). Germline-derived CDR1 and CDR2 are LNHDA and SQIVND (reference sequence). The CDR3 is 14 amino acids. With 6 bases removed from V and 5 bases from J, the gap between germline ends came to 14 bases. This CDR3 is CASSWGDSDNEQFF. Written as DNA, the CDR3 is TGTGCCAGTAGCTGGGGGGATTCCGACAATGAGCAGTTCTTC.

The chain joins TRBV4-1 to TRBJ1-5, with D possibly matching TRBD1 (5 bases). CDR3 length: 18 residues. Trimming cost V 1 base and J 3 bases, with 19 bases left between them. Germline V gene data show CDR1 as MGHRA and CDR2 as YSYEKL. The CDR3 DNA reads TGCGCCAGCAGCCAAGGATTTGTCCAGTCCAGGGCCAATCAGCCCCAGCATTTT. Translation: CASSQGFVQSRANQPQHF.

V usage is TRBV6-6 and J usage is TRBJ1-4; D is unclear. Germline CDR1 and CDR2: MNHNY and SVGAGI (reference sequence). V lost 7 bases and J 7 bases, leaving 16 bases between the germline ends. The CDR3 loop spans 14 amino acids. As DNA, the CDR3 is TGTGCCAGCACCTGGCCTAATCGTGGTGAAAAACTGTTTTTT. Translated: CASTWPNRGEKLFF.

The chain uses TRBV30 and TRBJ1-5; D ambiguous. Germline CDR1 reads GTSNPN; CDR2 reads SVGIG (reference sequence). The CDR3 has 13 residues. V was shortened by 0 bases and J by 7 bases, with 10 bases between the two germline ends. This CDR3 reads CAWSVFGNQPQHF. As DNA, the CDR3 is TGTGCCTGGAGTGTATTTGGGAACCAGCCCCAGCATTTT.

The chain couples TRBV11-3 to TRBJ1-1; maybe TRBD1 (5 bases). The germline gives CDR1 SGHNT, CDR2 YENEEA. Deletions cut 1 base from V and 1 base from J, with 10 bases between. The CDR3 sequence is 15 residues long. The CDR3 loop reads CASSLGGTGNTEAFF. For the CDR3, the DNA is TGTGCCAGCAGCTTAGGGGGTACAGGGAACACTGAAGCTTTCTTT.

The chain combines TRBV7-3 with TRBJ1-3, with a tentative D call TRBD1 (5 bases). The CDR3 is 14 amino acids. The germline V gene encodes CDR1 SGHTA and CDR2 FQGTGA. The V end was cut by 5 bases, the J end by 0 bases, with 8 bases between. CDR3 sequence (DNA): TGTGCCAGCAGCGCAGGGTTCTCTGGAAACACCATATATTTT. Encoded protein: CASSAGFSGNTIYF.

The J gene is TRBJ1-5, the V gene TRBV18; tentatively, D is TRBD1 (6 bases). The CDR3 is made up of 14 amino acids. Trimming took off 10 bases at V and 1 base at J, with 14 bases between the two ends. CDR1 and CDR2 from the germline V gene are KGHSH and LQKENI. Here the CDR3 reads CATTDRLSNQPQHF. The CDR3 DNA sequence: TGTGCCACCACGGACAGACTAAGCAATCAGCCCCAGCATTTT.

This chain links TRBV6-5 with TRBJ2-5, with 9 nucleotides matching TRBD1. V dropped 2 bases and J dropped 4; count of bases not matched to a gene: 5. Germline V gives CDR1 MNHEY, CDR2 SVGAGI. This CDR3 is built from 15 residues. The CDR3: CASSYPRDRAETQYF. The CDR3 DNA follows: TGTGCCAGCAGTTACCCGAGGGACAGGGCAGAGACCCAGTACTTC.